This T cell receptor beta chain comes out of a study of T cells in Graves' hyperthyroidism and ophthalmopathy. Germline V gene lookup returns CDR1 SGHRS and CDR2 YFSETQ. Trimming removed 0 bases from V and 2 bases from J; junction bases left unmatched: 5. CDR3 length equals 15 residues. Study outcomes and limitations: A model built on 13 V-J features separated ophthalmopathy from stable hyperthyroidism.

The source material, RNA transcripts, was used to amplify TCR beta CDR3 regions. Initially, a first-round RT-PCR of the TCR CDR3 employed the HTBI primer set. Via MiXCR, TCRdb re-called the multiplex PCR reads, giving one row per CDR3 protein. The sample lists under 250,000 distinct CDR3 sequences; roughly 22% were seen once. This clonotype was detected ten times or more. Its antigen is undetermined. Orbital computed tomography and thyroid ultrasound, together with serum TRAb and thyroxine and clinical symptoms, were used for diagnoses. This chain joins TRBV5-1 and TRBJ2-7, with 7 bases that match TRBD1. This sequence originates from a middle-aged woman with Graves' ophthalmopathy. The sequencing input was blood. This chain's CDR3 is CASSLGGTDTYEQYF. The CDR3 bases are TGCGCCAGCAGCTTGGGGGGGACAGACACCTACGAGCAGTACTTC.